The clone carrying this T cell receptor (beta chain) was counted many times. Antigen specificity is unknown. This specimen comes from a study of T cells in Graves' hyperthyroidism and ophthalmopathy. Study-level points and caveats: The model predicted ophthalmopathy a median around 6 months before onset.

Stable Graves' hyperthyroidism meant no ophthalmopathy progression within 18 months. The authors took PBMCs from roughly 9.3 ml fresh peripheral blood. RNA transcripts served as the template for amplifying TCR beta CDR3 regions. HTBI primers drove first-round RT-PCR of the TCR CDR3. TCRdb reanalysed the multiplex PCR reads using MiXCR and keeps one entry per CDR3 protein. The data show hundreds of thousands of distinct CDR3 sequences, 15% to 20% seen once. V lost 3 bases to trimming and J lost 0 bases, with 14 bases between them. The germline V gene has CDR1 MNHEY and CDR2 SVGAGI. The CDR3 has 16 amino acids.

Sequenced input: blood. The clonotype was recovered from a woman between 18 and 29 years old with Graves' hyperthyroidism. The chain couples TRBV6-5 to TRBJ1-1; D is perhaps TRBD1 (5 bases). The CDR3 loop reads CASSYGPPTVNTEAFF. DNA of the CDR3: TGTGCCAGCAGTTATGGGCCCCCGACAGTGAACACTGAAGCTTTCTTT.